This T cell receptor (beta chain) appears in the sequencing data of a study of T cell clones after liver transplantation. Findings and caveats of the study: A significant post-transplant drop in circulating graft-donor-reactive CD4 TCRbeta sequences occurred in most of the 8 subjects. Low donor cell numbers restricted donor-reactive repertoire measurement in two subjects.

Germline V CDR1 and CDR2: MDHEN, SYDVKM. This CDR3 region has 15 residues. With 8 bases clipped from V and 7 bases from J, the junction kept 11 bases outside the gene matches. Clones were read by immunoSEQ multiplex PCR, and TCRdb kept only the in-frame ones, dropping some. The repertoire holds some 120,000 clones, with just over 90% as singletons. Points on this clone: Its target is unknown.

The sample consisted of CD4+ T cells from blood, taken 12 months after liver transplant. The gene calls are TRBV28 and TRBJ1-2; TRBD1 matches at 12 bases. This TCR came from a human patient who received a liver transplant. Some T cells could come from the graft donor. CDR3 nucleotides: TGTGCCAGCGACAGTCCGGGACAGGGGGCAGTTGGCTACACCTTC. Protein: CASDSPGQGAVGYTF.